This is a list of T cell receptor beta chains from one sample in a study of blood T cell repertoires in COVID-19. Profiled with immunoSEQ multiplex PCR; TCRdb holds only in-frame clones, not every one. This table has approximately 160,000 clones, approximately 80% appearing once. The sequenced sample was peripheral blood. These receptors were taken from a woman of 80 years or more with active or convalescent COVID-19. Both conserved end residues are part of each CDR3. The D gene is left open where the match is weak. For some rows the clone size is stated as once, few or many, or as a class when expanded; others skip it.

>NA|13|TRBV9|TRBJ2-4|TRBD2
CASSVGTNRIQYF
TGTGCCAGCAGCGTCGGGACTAACCGAATTCAGTACTTC
>NA|18|TRBV27|TRBJ1-2|TRBD1
CASSLERPTGGSGYGYTF
TGTGCCAGCAGTTTAGAACGTCCGACAGGGGGCTCGGGCTATGGCTACACCTTC
>NA|14|TRBV6-5|TRBJ1-5|TRBD1
CASRGDRDNQPQHF
TGTGCCAGCAGGGGGGACAGGGATAATCAGCCCCAGCATTTT
>NA|15|TRBV7-9|TRBJ1-5|TRBD1
CASSSGPGGGQPQHF
TGTGCCAGCAGCTCGGGCCCAGGGGGCGGGCAGCCCCAGCATTTT
>NA|16|TRBV7-2|TRBJ2-5|NA
CASSLIRQQSKKTQYF
TGTGCCAGCAGCTTAATAAGGCAACAGTCCAAGAAGACCCAGTACTTC
>NA|14|TRBV29-1|TRBJ2-1|TRBD1
CSDLRGRTYNEQFF
TGCAGCGACCTCAGGGGGCGTACCTACAATGAGCAGTTCTTC
>NA|17|TRBV27|TRBJ1-5|TRBD1
CASSLSAGGTINQPQHF
TGTGCCAGCAGTTTATCGGCAGGGGGCACAATCAATCAGCCCCAGCATTTT
>few|16|TRBV4-1|TRBJ1-1|NA
CASSHPGQYGSTWAFF
TGCGCCAGCAGCCACCCCGGACAGTATGGGAGTACGTGGGCTTTCTTT
>NA|13|TRBV7-9|TRBJ2-1|NA
CASSLALGGAGFF
TGTGCCAGCAGCTTAGCGTTGGGGGGAGCAGGGTTCTTC
>NA|17|TRBV15|TRBJ1-5|NA
CATSRDTGTNSNQPQHF
TGTGCCACCAGCAGAGATACCGGGACAAATAGCAATCAGCCCCAGCATTTT
>NA|16|TRBV21-1|TRBJ1-3|NA
CASSKGGRGFGNTIYF
TGTGCCAGCAGCAAAGGAGGCAGGGGGTTTGGAAACACCATATATTTT
>NA|16|TRBV4-3|TRBJ2-5|TRBD1
CASSQGTGGGWETQYF
TGCGCCAGCAGCCAGGGCACAGGGGGCGGCTGGGAGACCCAGTACTTC
>NA|14|TRBV4-1|TRBJ1-2|TRBD1
CASSQGQEYYGYTF
TGCGCCAGCAGCCAGGGACAGGAGTACTATGGCTACACCTTC
>NA|18|TRBV19|TRBJ1-4|TRBD1
CASTRQGGRVPTNEKLFF
TGTGCCAGTACCCGACAGGGAGGTAGGGTACCAACTAATGAAAAACTGTTTTTT
>NA|13|TRBV12-3/TRBV12-4|TRBJ1-1|NA
CASSPQVNTEAFF
TGTGCCAGCAGTCCACAGGTGAACACTGAAGCTTTCTTT
>once|15|TRBV6-2/TRBV6-3|TRBJ1-5|NA
CASSSPGALSQPQHF
TGTGCCAGCAGTTCACCAGGGGCCTTGAGTCAGCCCCAGCATTTT
>NA|15|TRBV19|TRBJ2-3|NA
CASSIGAGLTDTQYF
TGTGCCAGTAGTATTGGTGCGGGGCTGACAGATACGCAGTATTTT
>NA|15|TRBV3-1/TRBV3-2|TRBJ2-2|NA
CASSQGSLSGGELFF
TGTGCCAGCAGCCAAGGGTCGTTATCGGGCGGGGAGCTGTTTTTT
>NA|16|TRBV5-6|TRBJ2-2|TRBD1
CASSPGQGRNTGELFF
TGTGCCAGCAGCCCGGGACAGGGCAGGAACACCGGGGAGCTGTTTTTT
>NA|15|TRBV2|TRBJ2-7|TRBD1
CASSELGTGSRLLDF
TGTGCCAGCAGTGAACTTGGGACAGGGTCCCGTCTTTTGGACTTC
>NA|16|TRBV7-8|TRBJ2-7|TRBD2
CASSLGTGGSSYEQYF
TGTGCCAGCAGCTTAGGTACGGGGGGAAGCTCCTACGAGCAGTACTTC
>NA|14|TRBV6-5|TRBJ2-7|NA
CASRRYISSYEQYF
TGTGCCAGCCGCAGGTACATAAGCTCCTACGAGCAGTACTTC
>NA|13|TRBV7-9|TRBJ2-1|NA
CASSLVEFNEQFF
TGTGCCAGCAGCTTAGTGGAGTTTAATGAGCAGTTCTTC
>NA|16|TRBV25-1|TRBJ2-1|TRBD1
CASSTRTGSSYNEQFF
TGTGCCAGCAGTACCCGGACAGGAAGCTCCTACAATGAGCAGTTCTTC
>NA|14|TRBV19|TRBJ1-1|NA
CASSIQGKNTEAFF
TGTGCCAGTAGTATTCAGGGTAAGAACACTGAAGCTTTCTTT
>NA|15|TRBV7-2|TRBJ2-3|TRBD2
CASSSQPGGADTQYF
TGTGCCAGCAGCTCCCAGCCGGGGGGGGCAGATACGCAGTATTTT
>once|12|TRBV12-3/TRBV12-4|TRBJ1-1|NA
CASSFPGTEAFF
TGTGCCAGCAGTTTTCCGGGTACTGAAGCTTTCTTT
>NA|15|TRBV6-5|TRBJ1-6|TRBD1
CASSSTETGDSPLHF
TGTGCCAGCAGTTCCACAGAGACAGGGGATTCACCCCTCCACTTT
>NA|16|TRBV7-9|TRBJ1-2|NA
CASSLQEGRANYGYTF
TGTGCCAGCAGCTTACAGGAGGGCAGGGCTAACTATGGCTACACCTTC
>NA|15|TRBV27|TRBJ2-1|NA
CASSFPGLSYNEQFF
TGTGCCAGCAGTTTTCCCGGACTCTCCTACAATGAGCAGTTCTTC
>NA|13|TRBV28|TRBJ2-2|TRBD1
CASPDRATGELFF
TGTGCCAGCCCCGACAGGGCCACCGGGGAGCTGTTTTTT
>NA|15|TRBV11-2|TRBJ1-4|NA
CASSSLGTQGEKLFF
TGTGCCAGCAGCTCCCTCGGGACACAAGGGGAAAAACTGTTTTTT
>NA|16|TRBV28|TRBJ2-2|TRBD2
CASKIGGAGNTGELFF
TGTGCCAGCAAAATCGGGGGGGCAGGCAACACCGGGGAGCTGTTTTTT
>few|13|TRBV12-3/TRBV12-4|TRBJ1-5|NA
CASSRTASMPQHF
TGTGCCAGCAGTAGGACAGCATCTATGCCCCAGCATTTT
>NA|15|TRBV19|TRBJ1-5|TRBD1
CASSNTGESNQPQHF
TGTGCCAGTAGTAATACAGGGGAGAGCAATCAGCCCCAGCATTTT
>NA|16|TRBV7-9|TRBJ2-5|TRBD2
CASSPRLAADQETQYF
TGTGCCAGCAGCCCCCGACTAGCGGCGGACCAAGAGACCCAGTACTTC
>few|14|TRBV11-3|TRBJ2-2|NA
CASSSPRGPGELFF
TGTGCCAGCAGCTCCCCCAGGGGACCCGGGGAGCTGTTTTTT
>NA|14|TRBV10-1|TRBJ2-1|NA
CASFPISSYNEQFF
TGCGCCAGCTTCCCTATTAGCTCCTACAATGAGCAGTTCTTC
>NA|14|TRBV11-2|TRBJ1-2|NA
CASSLPGHLYGYTF
TGTGCCAGCAGCTTACCCGGACACCTCTATGGCTACACCTTC
>NA|16|TRBV5-1|TRBJ2-5|TRBD1
CASSHGQGGFQETQYF
TGCGCCAGCAGCCACGGACAGGGAGGTTTCCAAGAGACCCAGTACTTC
>NA|16|TRBV2|TRBJ1-2|NA
CASSEALGGSLNGYTF
TGTGCCAGCAGTGAAGCGCTCGGGGGGAGTCTGAATGGCTACACCTTC